This T cell receptor (beta chain) comes out of a study of blood T cell repertoires in COVID-19. Germline assignment: CDR1 SGHTA and CDR2 FQGNSA. After removal of 7 bases from V and 12 bases from J, the junction contained 13 bases not matched to a gene. The CDR3 is 14 amino acids. Using immunoSEQ multiplex PCR, the repertoire was profiled, and TCRdb retains in-frame clones only, with some absent. The sample holds about 140,000 clones, nearly 90% seen once. This TCR derives from a man between 65 and 85 years old with acute or convalescent COVID-19. The rearrangement links TRBV7-2 to TRBJ2-7; TRBD2 matches at 12 bases. What was sequenced was peripheral blood. In DNA, the CDR3 is TGTGCCAGCACCGTCACCGGACTAGCGGGAAGGAGGTACTTC. This sequence encodes CASTVTGLAGRRYF.